This is a list of T cell receptor beta chains from one sample in a study of Ad26.COV2.S vaccination and SARS-CoV-2 variants. Profiled with immunoSEQ multiplex PCR; TCRdb holds only in-frame clones, not every one. The table shows about 350,000 clones, with around 88% occurring only once. Sequenced here: peripheral blood, sampled in a trial of Ad26.COV2.S vaccine versus placebo. The receptors derive from a person aged 18 to 59 who received the Ad26.COV2.S COVID-19 vaccine or a placebo. CDR3s include the opening cysteine and the closing phenylalanine or tryptophan. The D gene is left open where the match is weak. Where a row states a size, it is once, few, many or the class of an expanded clone; other rows omit it.

V	J	size	D	DNA	CDR3
TRBV5-4	TRBJ2-7	NA	TRBD2	TGTGCCAGCAGCGTCTCCGGGACTAGCGGGCTAACCTACGAGCAGTACTTC	CASSVSGTSGLTYEQYF
TRBV15	TRBJ2-3	NA	TRBD2	TGTGCCACCAGCAGGGCTAGCGGGAGGGGATATACGCAGTATTTT	CATSRASGRGYTQYF
TRBV4-3	TRBJ1-4	NA	NA	TGCGCCAGCAGCCAAGAAGGGTTTAATGAAAAACTGTTTTTT	CASSQEGFNEKLFF
TRBV6-1	TRBJ1-4	NA	NA	TGTGCCAGCAGTGACAGGGCGGATGAAAAACTGTTTTTT	CASSDRADEKLFF
TRBV18	TRBJ1-1	NA	TRBD1	TGTGCCAGCTCACCAGGGACAGACCAAACAGTGAACACTGAAGCTTTCTTT	CASSPGTDQTVNTEAFF
TRBV28	TRBJ2-2	NA	NA	TGTGCCAGCAGTGGAGGGGCAGGAAGTCTCACCGGGGAGCTGTTTTTT	CASSGGAGSLTGELFF
TRBV9	TRBJ1-2	NA	NA	TGTGCCAGCAGCGTAGGAATAGGGGATAACTATGGCTACACCTTC	CASSVGIGDNYGYTF
TRBV27	TRBJ1-5	NA	TRBD1	TGTGCCAGCAGTCCATCAGGGGGCAGCAATCAGCCCCAGCATTTT	CASSPSGGSNQPQHF
TRBV27	TRBJ2-1	NA	TRBD2	TGTGCCAGCAGCAGGAAAGCGGGAGGTGGGTACAATGAGCAGTTCTTC	CASSRKAGGGYNEQFF
TRBV11-2	TRBJ1-3	few	NA	TGTGCCAGCAGCTTAGAGAGGTGGGCTGGAAACACCATATATTTT	CASSLERWAGNTIYF
TRBV2	TRBJ2-7	NA	NA	TGTGCCAGCCAAAAGTCGGTAGGTTCCTACGAGCAGTACTTC	CASQKSVGSYEQYF
TRBV18	TRBJ1-3	NA	NA	TGTGCCAGCTCACCACCGGGAGGAACAGCCTTTTCTGGAAACACCATATATTTT	CASSPPGGTAFSGNTIYF
TRBV4-2	TRBJ1-1	few	NA	TGTGCCAGCAGCCAAGATCCTTCGAACACTGAAGCTTTCTTT	CASSQDPSNTEAFF
TRBV28	TRBJ1-6	NA	NA	TGTGCCAGCAGGCCACAGGGTCCGTATAATTCACCCCTCCACTTT	CASRPQGPYNSPLHF
TRBV10-2	TRBJ1-2	once	TRBD1	TGCGCCAGCAGCCCGGGACAGGGGGCCTATGGCTACACCTTC	CASSPGQGAYGYTF
TRBV14	TRBJ2-7	NA	TRBD2	TGTGCCAGCAGGTTGAGCGGGAGAGGTAAGGAGCAGTACTTC	CASRLSGRGKEQYF
TRBV15	TRBJ2-3	NA	TRBD2	TGTGCCACCATTTACGGACTAGCGGGGCTCACAGATACGCAGTATTTT	CATIYGLAGLTDTQYF
TRBV24-1	TRBJ2-2	NA	NA	TGTGCCACCAGTGATCCTGGGACGGAGAACACCGGGGAGCTGTTTTTT	CATSDPGTENTGELFF
TRBV5-4	TRBJ2-1	NA	NA	TGTGCCAGCAGCTTCGCAGGGTTATCCTACAATGAGCAGTTCTTC	CASSFAGLSYNEQFF
TRBV30	TRBJ1-1	NA	NA	TGTGCCTGGCGCCTGGGGATGAACACTGAAGCTTTCTTT	CAWRLGMNTEAFF
TRBV7-3	TRBJ1-1	NA	NA	TGTGCCAGCAGCTTATCGGTTAACACTGAAGCTTTCTTT	CASSLSVNTEAFF
TRBV19	TRBJ2-7	NA	TRBD2	TGTGCCAGTAGTTTAAAAGCGGGGGAGAGGTACGAGCAGTACTTC	CASSLKAGERYEQYF
TRBV5-8	TRBJ1-4	NA	TRBD1	TGTGCCAGCAGCTCCGGGACAGGGGCTTTCGGGTATGAAACACTGTTTTTT	CASSSGTGAFGYETLFF
TRBV7-9	TRBJ2-1	NA	NA	TGTGCCAGCAGCTTAGAGGGGGACCTTTCCGGCAATGAGCAGTTCTTC	CASSLEGDLSGNEQFF
TRBV6-1	TRBJ2-7	NA	TRBD1	TGTGCCAGCAGTGAAGGGACAGGGGGCGCGACGGAGTACTTC	CASSEGTGGATEYF
TRBV7-9	TRBJ1-3	many	NA	TGTGCCAGCAGCTTAGACACTGGAAACACCATATATTTT	CASSLDTGNTIYF
TRBV6-5	TRBJ1-5	once	TRBD1	TGTGCCAGCAAGGGACAGCCAAATCAGCCCCAGCATTTT	CASKGQPNQPQHF
TRBV19	TRBJ2-7	NA	NA	TGTGCCAGTAGTCTTTTCGGGACGCCCTCCTACGAGCAGTACTTC	CASSLFGTPSYEQYF
TRBV28	TRBJ1-4	NA	NA	TGTGCCAGCAGTTTACAAGCGATGAATGAAAAACTGTTTTTT	CASSLQAMNEKLFF
TRBV6-5	TRBJ2-1	NA	NA	TGTGCCAGCAGACCAGACAGGTACAATGAGCAGTTCTTC	CASRPDRYNEQFF
TRBV3-1/TRBV3-2	TRBJ1-2	NA	NA	TGTGCCAGCAGCCAAGAGAGGGACGGTGGCTACACCTTC	CASSQERDGGYTF
TRBV5-6	TRBJ1-2	NA	NA	TGTGCCAGCAGCTTGGGGATCAGGGCTGGCTACACCTTC	CASSLGIRAGYTF
TRBV5-4	TRBJ2-5	NA	TRBD2	TGTGCCAGCAGCTTGGGCGGGAGCCAAGAGACCCAGTACTTC	CASSLGGSQETQYF
TRBV7-9	TRBJ1-2	NA	NA	TGTGCCAGCAGCTTAGAACAGGGATATGGCTACACCTTC	CASSLEQGYGYTF
TRBV29-1	TRBJ2-3	NA	TRBD1	TGCAGCGTTCCGGGACAGGGGACAGATACGCAGTATTTT	CSVPGQGTDTQYF
TRBV2	TRBJ2-7	NA	TRBD1	TGTGCCAGCAGTGGGACAGGGGCTAGATACGAGCAGTACTTC	CASSGTGARYEQYF
TRBV9	TRBJ1-1	NA	NA	TGTGCCAGCAGCCCCAGAAGCGGCGGGACTGAAGCTTTCTTT	CASSPRSGGTEAFF
TRBV4-1	TRBJ1-2	NA	NA	TGCGCCAGCAGCCAGAGTGCCGGGACGGGGAACTATGGCTACACCTTC	CASSQSAGTGNYGYTF
TRBV15	TRBJ2-3	once	TRBD2	TGTGCCACCAGCAGAGAAAAGACTAGCGGGGGAAATACGCAGTATTTT	CATSREKTSGGNTQYF
TRBV6-5	TRBJ1-1	NA	NA	TGTGCCATCCATCCCGGACAGAACACTGAAGCTTTCTTT	CAIHPGQNTEAFF
TRBV28	TRBJ2-7	NA	TRBD1	TGTGCCAGCAGTTTATTGTCAGGGGGCGCGGAGCGCCACGAGCAGTACTTC	CASSLLSGGAERHEQYF